The text below deals with one T cell receptor beta chain. What antigen it recognizes has not been identified. No clone much larger than this one lies a single base away; base qualities are absent. V lost 3 bases and J lost 4 bases, and the count of bases not matched to a germline gene is 4. Its CDR3 holds 14 amino acids, cysteine through phenylalanine. The read is trimmed to its CDR3 DNA, 42 bases read in frame from base 1. The CDR1 and CDR2 encoded by the germline V gene (reference sequence) are SEHNR and FQNEAQ. The data were obtained in a study of PD-1 blockade in classical Hodgkin lymphoma (TCRdb year 2020). Some background on the complete study: Nivolumab dosing was 3 mg/kg intravenously every 2 weeks, continuing until either disease progression or unacceptable toxicity. A peripheral blood immune signature of response to PD-1 blockade in classical Hodgkin lymphoma was defined using TCR beta sequencing and CyTOF.

Genomic DNA was extracted with the Qiagen DNeasy kit from unsorted PBMCs and from negatively selected CD4+ and CD8+ fractions. TCR beta CDR3 regions were subjected to amplification by immunoSEQ multiplex PCR with primers that anneal to V and J segments. A synthetic immune receptor repertoire was used to minimize amplification bias, and any residual bias was removed computationally once sequencing was done. The authors' pipeline ran thus. Custom Python scripts were used to quantify repertoire diversity as the Shannon entropy index. Unsorted, CD4+ and CD8+ repertoires were analyzed separately, except for combined analyses in which CD4+ and CD8+ sequences were merged in silico. Clonal expansion was defined as at least a 2-fold frequency increase after treatment relative to C1D1, with a pseudocount of 0.5 for undetected baseline clones. Singleton clones were defined as clones with 0 or 1 copy at C1D1, and non-singleton clones were defined as clones with 2 or more copies. Clones expanded in unsorted samples were labelled as CD4+, CD8+ or unknown by matching protein sequences in sorted samples from the same patient. Wilcoxon tests on paired samples were used to test changes in diversity from C1D1 to C4D1. TCRdb limited this immuneACCESS table to in-frame rearrangements with V and J called. A share of clones is missing; checked studies link under half to unresolved V genes, and the rest is unexplained. V and J calls and clone size follow that table, whereas D and trimming were derived from the DNA. The sample contains 34,000 or so clones, approximately 90% of them found a single time. The biggest ten clones account for roughly 0.31% of the sample.

The sample's time point, from its label and the paper: cycle 4 day 1 (C4D1), after less than 7 weeks of nivolumab. Every trial patient had relapsed following autologous stem cell transplantation, and prior brentuximab vedotin exposure was what differed among cohorts A, B and C. A Miltenyi CD4+ T cell isolation kit was used for magnetic negative selection to purify CD4+ T cells from thawed PBMCs. A total of around 59 patients with relapsed/refractory classical Hodgkin lymphoma made up the trial cohort, and each patient's best overall response was complete response, partial response or progressive disease. In the multi-cohort phase II CheckMate 205 trial, trial patients received single-agent nivolumab. An independent review committee assessed best overall response by applying the 2007 International Working Group response criteria. PBMCs from the trial were collected at three points: immediately before nivolumab initiation (C1D1), and during therapy at cycle 2 day 1 and cycle 4 day 1. After peripheral blood was drawn into 8 mL Vacutainer Cell Preparation Tubes, PBMCs were isolated by centrifugation and then cryopreserved. Purified CD4+ and CD8+ fractions were prepared only for cases where an additional PBMC sample was available. Magnetically labelled cells were removed on LS columns in a quadroMACS separator, and the flow-through was collected as the purified fraction.

Paper-wide results and their limitations: Baseline TCR diversity was reported to be lower in newly diagnosed patients than in healthy donors, and even lower in relapsed/refractory patients. Diversity was lower in patients who began nivolumab less than 1 year after ASCT, so these patients were left out of later analyses to avoid confounding by immune reconstitution. The study was limited to a single clinical trial cohort, and causes of repertoire differences, possibly disease activity or prior therapy, remained undefined. A significant rise by C4D1 was seen in CD4+ but not CD8+ TCR diversity (p=0.0027 vs p=0.16), with the rise being most apparent in complete responders (p=0.02). Baseline diversity similar to that of newly diagnosed patients was observed in trial patients achieving complete response, whereas significantly lower diversity was observed in partial responders and progressors.

The sequence is built from TRBV7-9 and TRBJ2-3; TRBD1 aligns with 7 central bases. The sequencing here drew on CD4+ T cells from blood, taken before the fourth cycle of nivolumab. This clonotype was sampled from a human donor with classical Hodgkin lymphoma. The DNA sequence is as follows: TGTGCCAGCAGCTTTCGACAGGGCTCAGATACGCAGTATTTT. Its translation reads: CASSFRQGSDTQYF.